These 16 T cell receptor beta chains originate from one sample sequenced in a study of blood T cell repertoires in COVID-19. TCRdb's table, derived via immunoSEQ multiplex PCR, lists solely in-frame clones and lacks some. The sample holds hundreds of thousands of clones, roughly 90% seen once. The specimen sequenced was PBMCs or T cells enriched from blood (not recorded which). Receptor source: a woman aged 45-59 years who had been exposed to COVID-19.

J is TRBJ1-2 and V is TRBV10-3, with TRBD1 as a possible D gene (5 bases). From germline, CDR1 is ENHRY and CDR2 SYGVKD. This CDR3 comprises 14 residues. V lost 0 bases and J 3 bases, leaving 8 bases between the germline ends. The CDR3 DNA follows: TGTGCCATCAGTGAGTCCCCCAGGGACTATGGCTACACCTTC. The encoded protein is CAISESPRDYGYTF.

The genes are TRBV30 and TRBJ2-2; 13 nucleotides align to TRBD2. The CDR3 extends over 20 amino acids. V dropped 1 base and J dropped 3; count of bases not matched to a gene: 14. Germline lookup yields CDR1 GTSNPN and CDR2 SVGIG (reference sequence). The CDR3 protein is CAWSAARTSGGPLYTGELFF. The DNA of the CDR3 is TGTGCCTGGAGTGCAGCTCGGACTAGCGGGGGACCGCTGTACACCGGGGAGCTGTTTTTT.

This clone was seen more than once but under ten times. The chain has TRBV28 and TRBJ2-7; 8 bases match TRBD1. Germline CDR1 reads MDHEN; CDR2 reads SYDVKM. V lost 8 bases and J lost 6; bases outside the gene matches: 12. There are 14 residues in the CDR3. The DNA for the CDR3 is TGTGCCAGCCACTCCCGGACAGGGCAATTCGAGCAGTACTTC. This gives the protein CASHSRTGQFEQYF.

V is TRBV28 and J is TRBJ2-7; D possibly corresponds to TRBD1 (6 bases). Trimming pared 6 bases from V and 3 bases from J, leaving 15 bases between. CDR1 is MDHEN, CDR2 SYDVKM, per germline. The CDR3 consists of 14 residues. The CDR3 sequence: CASSAGPGVYEQYF. CDR3 sequence (DNA): TGTGCCAGCAGCGCAGGCCCAGGGGTCTACGAGCAGTACTTC.

This chain uses TRBV7-9 with TRBJ2-7; 11 bases map to TRBD1. CDR1 and CDR2 (germline): SEHNR, FQNEAQ (reference sequence). This CDR3 contains 15 residues. With 3 bases clipped from V and 3 bases from J, the junction kept 4 bases outside the gene matches. CDR3 bases: TGTGCCAGCAGCTTGTCCGGGACAGGGGGCTACGAGCAGTACTTC. This encodes CASSLSGTGGYEQYF.

The count of this clone is one. This sequence joins TRBV5-5 and TRBJ2-3; TRBD1 matches 9 bases. CDR1 and CDR2 from the germline V gene are SGHKS and YYEKEE (reference sequence). The CDR3 is 18 residues long. J lost 8 bases, V lost 0 bases, and 16 bases had no gene match. CDR3 region: CASSLGVWTGVSLGTQYF. As DNA, the CDR3 is TGTGCCAGCAGCTTGGGGGTTTGGACAGGGGTTAGTTTAGGTACGCAGTATTTT.

The rearrangement joins TRBV5-1 to TRBJ2-2, with TRBD2 matching 8 bases. The V gene end was trimmed by 0 bases and the J gene end by 3 bases; junction bases not matched to a gene: 4. Germline-derived CDR1 and CDR2 are SGHRS and YFSETQ. The CDR3 runs to 16 residues. The CDR3 protein is CASSLEAGGDTGELFF. In DNA form, the CDR3 reads TGCGCCAGCAGCTTGGAGGCGGGGGGAGACACCGGGGAGCTGTTTTTT.

In this sample, this clone turned up once. The CDR3 coding sequence is TGTGCCTGGAGTCCCACAGGGGTATCGGGCGAGCAGTACTTC. Translation gives CAWSPTGVSGEQYF. This chain joins TRBV30 and TRBJ2-7; 7 bases line up with TRBD1. The germline V gene encodes CDR1 GTSNPN and CDR2 SVGIG (reference sequence). After removal of 2 bases from V and 6 bases from J, the junction contained 10 bases not matched to a gene. This CDR3 has 14 residues.

A single count supports this clone. The V call is TRBV19, the J call TRBJ2-5; D not resolved. The CDR3 has 13 amino acids. Trimming shortened V by 3 bases and J by 2 bases, and 7 bases separated the two germline ends. Germline V gives CDR1 LNHDA, CDR2 SQIVND (reference sequence). This CDR3 reads CASSIQSQETQYF. For the CDR3, the DNA is TGTGCCAGTAGTATTCAATCACAAGAGACCCAGTACTTC. Drawing the rest from reference TRBV19 and TRBJ2-5, the complete variable domain is DGGITQSPKYLFRKEGQNVTLSCEQNLNHDAMYWYRQDPGQGLRLIYYSQIVNDFQKGDIAEGYSVSREKKESFPLTVTSAQKNPTAFYLCASSIQSQETQYFGPGTRLLVL.

The CDR3 DNA sequence: TGCGCCAGCAGTTACACTGGACTAGCGGGGGGGCCTGGAGATACGCAGTATTTT. This gives the protein CASSYTGLAGGPGDTQYF. The rearrangement links TRBV4-1 to TRBJ2-3; 15 nucleotides agree with TRBD2. With V trimmed by 6 bases and J by 5 bases, 12 bases remained unmatched. Germline assignment: CDR1 MGHRA and CDR2 YSYEKL. This CDR3 spans 18 amino acids.

J is TRBJ2-7 and V is TRBV28, with 8 bases identical to TRBD1. J gave up 2 bases and V 10 bases, and 4 bases lay outside the gene matches. This CDR3 contains 12 residues. CDR1 MDHEN and CDR2 SYDVKM come from the germline V gene. CDR3 region: CATRQGPYEQYF. The CDR3 DNA follows: TGTGCCACCCGACAGGGGCCCTACGAGCAGTACTTC.

The chain has TRBV30 and TRBJ1-1; 7 positions agree with TRBD1. V shed 1 base and J 0 bases; nucleotides not matched to a gene: 2. CDR3 length: 14 amino acids. CDR1 and CDR2 (germline): GTSNPN, SVGIG (reference sequence). CDR3 loop: CAWSATGLNTEAFF. The CDR3 DNA sequence: TGTGCCTGGAGTGCGACAGGGTTGAACACTGAAGCTTTCTTT.

This clone was recorded only once. The chain links TRBV25-1 to TRBJ1-4; D is unresolved. CDR1 MGHDK and CDR2 SYGVNS come from the germline V gene. The CDR3 runs to 13 residues. V was shortened by 7 bases and J by 6 bases, with 12 bases between the two germline ends. As DNA, the CDR3 is TGTGCCAGCAATGAGCAGTCAGATGAAAAACTGTTTTTT. Its translation is CASNEQSDEKLFF. Drawing the rest from reference TRBV25-1 and TRBJ1-4, the complete variable domain is EADIYQTPRYLVIGTGKKITLECSQTMGHDKMYWYQQDPGMELHLIHYSYGVNSTEKGDLSSESTVSRIRTEHFPLTLESARPSHTSQYLCASNEQSDEKLFFGSGTQLSVL.

The V and J genes are TRBV28 and TRBJ2-7, with 8 bases matching TRBD1. The length of the CDR3 is 15 residues. In germline, CDR1 is MDHEN, CDR2 SYDVKM. Losses at the gene ends were 4 bases for V and 5 bases for J; bases not matched to a gene: 10. CDR3 sequence reads: CASSSDRARTDEQYF. For the CDR3, the DNA is TGTGCCAGCAGTTCGGACAGGGCAAGGACAGACGAGCAGTACTTC.

The rearrangement joins TRBV5-1 to TRBJ2-7; D is undetermined. Germline CDR1 reads SGHRS; CDR2 reads YFSETQ. V was pared by 0 bases and J by 3 bases, with 4 bases between. The CDR3 has 12 amino acids. The DNA of the CDR3 is TGCGCCAGCAGCTTGGACGGCTACGAGCAGTACTTC. Its translation: CASSLDGYEQYF.

The CDR3 loop reads CAWRRTGGRTEAFF. CDR3 coding DNA: TGTGCCTGGAGACGGACAGGGGGCCGGACTGAAGCTTTCTTT. The chain recombines TRBV30 with TRBJ1-1, with 11 nucleotides matching TRBD1. With 3 bases clipped from V and 5 bases from J, the junction kept 5 bases outside the gene matches. The germline V gene encodes CDR1 GTSNPN and CDR2 SVGIG (reference sequence). The CDR3 has 14 residues.